Included here is one TCR beta chain sequence, with context. Its antigen remains unidentified. No clone much larger than this one lies a single base away; base qualities are absent. Other DNA variants within this sample encode the same CDR3. The data originate from a study of OX40 agonist ivuxolimab in advanced cancers. Background on the whole study: Ivuxolimab, which targeted the costimulatory receptor OX40 (CD134), was an agonistic, fully human IgG2 monoclonal antibody. Partial responses occurred in three dose-escalation patients: two with cutaneous melanoma and one with hepatocellular carcinoma. The monotherapy dose-escalation portion (N of about 52 patients) of the phase I ivuxolimab trial is reported in the paper. A male proportion of almost 85% and a mean age of approximately 61 years, ranging from roughly 23 to 90, were recorded for the dose-escalation cohort. Among the 50 to 55 dose-escalation patients, around 19 had hepatocellular carcinoma, 15 or so melanoma, 9 renal cell carcinoma and 9 head and neck cancer. Peripheral TCRbeta sequencing was intended to test whether TCR sequence diversity was altered and clonal T-cell expansion was caused by ivuxolimab. Intravenous ivuxolimab was administered to patients every 2 weeks at six dose levels: 0.01, 0.1, 0.3, 1.5, 3 and 10 mg/kg. Patients were allowed to have had prior anti-PD-1, anti-PD-L1 or anti-CTLA-4 therapy, and 40% of the dose-escalation patients had previously received checkpoint inhibitors. The paper's findings and limits, for the study overall: At doses from 0.1 to 3.0 mg/kg, clonal expansion was seen in both CD4+ and CD8+ blood T cells between baseline and week 6. After ivuxolimab, expanded clones were on average more numerous among CD8+ T cells than among CD4+ T cells. In partial responders in the 0.1-3.0 mg/kg groups, normalized peripheral clonal expansion was found to be among the lowest, especially among CD8+ T cells. Low levels of normalized T-cell clonal expansion were also seen in some patients who did not respond. Antigen specificity was not determined for the clonally expanded peripheral T cells.

Patients with autoimmune disease history or receiving systemic immunosuppression were excluded from the trial. Peripheral blood for TCR sequencing was collected from all dose cohorts at baseline, on cycle 4 day 1, and on cycle 7 day 1. The samples were drawn from a first-in-human, open-label, multicenter phase I dose-escalation trial of ivuxolimab. Adults with locally advanced or metastatic melanoma, renal cell carcinoma, hepatocellular carcinoma or head and neck squamous cell carcinoma were enrolled in the trial. CD4+ and CD8+ T cells were sorted separately from peripheral blood before TCR sequencing. Genomic DNA was extracted from sorted cells for sequencing of the TCRbeta CDR3 region. TCRbeta CDR3 regions were sequenced using the immunoSEQ Assay. TCRdb's version of the immuneACCESS table is confined to in-frame rearrangements and falls short of the full clone set. An unresolved V gene accounts for under half of the shortfall where checked; the remainder is of unknown origin. Within this sample are 30,000 to 45,000 clones, with just under 75% of them counted one time only. The biggest ten clones account for less than 20% of the sample.

The germline V gene yields MGHDK for CDR1 and SYGVNS for CDR2. V lost 3 bases and J lost 0 bases; the stretch between them is 12 bases long. The CDR3 starts with the cysteine, ends with the phenylalanine, and has 16 residues. Here the CDR3 DNA is all that survives: 48 bases in frame from base 1. This sequence was found in an adult with an advanced solid tumor such as melanoma, head and neck, liver or kidney cancer. Specimen: CD4+ or CD8+ T cells sorted from blood, collected in a trial of the OX40 agonist ivuxolimab. Here the chain combines TRBV25-1 and TRBJ2-4, with an unclear D gene assignment. The DNA sequence is given as TGTGCCAGCAGTGATCCGGCGGACCTAGCCAAAAACATTCAGTACTTC. Translated, this is CASSDPADLAKNIQYF. The CDR3, completed at both ends by the reference TRBV25-1 and TRBJ2-4 genes, gives the full variable domain EADIYQTPRYLVIGTGKKITLECSQTMGHDKMYWYQQDPGMELHLIHYSYGVNSTEKGDLSSESTVSRIRTEHFPLTLESARPSHTSQYLCASSDPADLAKNIQYFGAGTRLSVL.